This entry is about one T cell receptor (beta chain). Researchers amplified the TCR beta CDR3 regions from RNA transcripts. Initially, a first-round RT-PCR of the TCR CDR3 employed the HTBI primer set. MiXCR, applied by TCRdb to the multiplex PCR reads, yields one record per CDR3 protein. The sample lists some 530,000 distinct CDR3 sequences, 22% seen once, with less than 65% in the top ten. The CDR3 spans 12 residues. The germline V gene has CDR1 MNHNS and CDR2 SASEGT. Trimming pared 6 bases from V and 4 bases from J, leaving 4 bases between. The data belong to a study of T cells in Graves' hyperthyroidism and ophthalmopathy.

The chain recombines TRBV6-1 with TRBJ1-6, with D uncertain. This receptor was identified in a woman in her 70s with Graves' ophthalmopathy. Sample: blood. This CDR3 reads CASREYNSPLHF. As DNA, the CDR3 is TGTGCCAGCAGGGAGTATAATTCACCCCTCCACTTT.